This paragraph covers one T cell receptor beta chain sequence. Antigen specificity is unknown. The entry originates in a study of identical twins. Overall study findings and caveats: Beta out-of-frame sequences displayed a weaker excess of sharing between twins. Out-of-frame TCR alpha sharing observed in monozygotic twins exceeded model estimates. A lower insertion count was a feature of abundant cord blood beta clonotypes, with no such feature in memory repertoires.

Trimming stripped 5 bases from V and 7 bases from J, with 12 bases between. The CDR3 is made up of 14 amino acids. TCRdb re-derived calls from the 5' RACE reads in MiXCR, one entry per CDR3 protein. Among around 490,000 distinct CDR3 sequences listed, about a fifth were seen once. This sample also appeared in a second study, on yellow fever vaccine responses in identical twins.

The genes are TRBV12-3 or TRBV12-4 and TRBJ1-6, with D unresolved. This TCR was recovered from a woman in her late teens or twenties in good health. The sequenced material came from CD4+ T cells sorted from blood. The CDR3 bases are TGTGCCAGCAGTCCGGGATCCTCCAATTCACCCCTCCACTTT. The encoded protein is CASSPGSSNSPLHF.